This paragraph covers one T cell receptor (beta chain) sequence. The junction and the germline gene differ at one end; a read error may be behind it. PCR was performed using 60 Vbeta and 13 Jbeta primers. Generated by immunoSEQ multiplex PCR, the TCRdb table keeps only in-frame clones and is missing some. The sample records 100,000 to 150,000 clones, roughly 79% being singletons. The CDR3 loop spans 16 amino acids. Germline V gene lookup returns CDR1 SSHAT and CDR2 FNYEAQ (reference sequence). This entry comes from a study of cytomegalovirus exposure and HLA in healthy donors. The sequenced material came from PBMCs. V is TRBV7-7 and J is TRBJ2-5; D may be TRBD2 (5 bases). This clonotype originated in a woman between 45 and 65 years old in good health and CMV-seronegative. Written as DNA, the CDR3 is TGTGCTAGCAGCCGCTCGAACTCCATCGGGGAAGAGACCCAGTACTTC. Its translation: CASSRSNSIGEETQYF.